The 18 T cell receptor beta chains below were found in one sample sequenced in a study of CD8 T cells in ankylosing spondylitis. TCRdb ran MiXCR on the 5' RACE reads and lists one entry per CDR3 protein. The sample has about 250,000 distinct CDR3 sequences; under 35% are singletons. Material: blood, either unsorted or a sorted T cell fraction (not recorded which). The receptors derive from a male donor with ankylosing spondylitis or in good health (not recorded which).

The CDR3 nucleotides read TGTGCCAGCAACCCCGGGACAGGGGATGAAAAACTGTTTTTT. Translating it yields CASNPGTGDEKLFF. The chain uses TRBV12-3 or TRBV12-4 and TRBJ1-4; 10 bases fit TRBD1. Trimming removed 7 bases from V and 6 bases from J; junction bases left unmatched: 5. The CDR3 is 14 residues long.

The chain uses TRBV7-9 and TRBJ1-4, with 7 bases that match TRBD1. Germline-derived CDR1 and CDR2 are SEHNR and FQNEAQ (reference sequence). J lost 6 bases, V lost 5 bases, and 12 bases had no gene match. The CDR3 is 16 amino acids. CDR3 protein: CASSQPDTGDYEKLFF. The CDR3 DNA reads TGTGCCAGCAGCCAACCAGACACAGGGGACTATGAAAAACTGTTTTTT.

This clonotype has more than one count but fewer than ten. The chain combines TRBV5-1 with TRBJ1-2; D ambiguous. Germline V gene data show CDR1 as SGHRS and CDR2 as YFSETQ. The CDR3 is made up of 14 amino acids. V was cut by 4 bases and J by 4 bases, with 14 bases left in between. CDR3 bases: TGCGCCAGCAGCCCTGATGGGCTCGGCTATGGCTACACCTTC. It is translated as CASSPDGLGYGYTF.

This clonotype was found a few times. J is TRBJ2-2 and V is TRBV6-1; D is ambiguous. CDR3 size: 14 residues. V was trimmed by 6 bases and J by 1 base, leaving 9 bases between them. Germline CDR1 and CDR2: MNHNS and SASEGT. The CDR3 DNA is TGTGCCAGCAGCCCAACATGGAACACCGGGGAGCTGTTTTTT. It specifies CASSPTWNTGELFF.

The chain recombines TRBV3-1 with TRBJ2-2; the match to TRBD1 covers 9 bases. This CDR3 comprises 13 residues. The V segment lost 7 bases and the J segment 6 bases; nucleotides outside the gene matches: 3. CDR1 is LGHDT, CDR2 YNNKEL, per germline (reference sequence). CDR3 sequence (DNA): TGTGCCAGCAAAAGACAGGGGGCCGGGGAGCTGTTTTTT. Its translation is CASKRQGAGELFF.

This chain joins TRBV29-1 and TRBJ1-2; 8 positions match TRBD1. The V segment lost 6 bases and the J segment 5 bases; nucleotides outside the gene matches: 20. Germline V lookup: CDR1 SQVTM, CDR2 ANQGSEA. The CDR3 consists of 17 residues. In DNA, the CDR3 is TGCAGCGTAAGAAGCCTGGACAGGGTCCTTTCACTATATGGCTACACCTTC. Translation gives CSVRSLDRVLSLYGYTF. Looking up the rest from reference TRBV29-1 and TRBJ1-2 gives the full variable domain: SAVISQKPSRDICQRGTSLTIQCQVDSQVTMMFWYRQQPGQSLTLIATANQGSEATYESGFVIDKFPISRPNLTFSTLTVSNMSPEDSSIYLCSVRSLDRVLSLYGYTFGSGTRLTVV.

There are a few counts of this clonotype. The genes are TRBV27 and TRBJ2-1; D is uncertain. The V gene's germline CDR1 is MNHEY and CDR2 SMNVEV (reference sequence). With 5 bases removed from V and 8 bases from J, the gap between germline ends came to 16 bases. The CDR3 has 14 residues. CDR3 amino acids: CASSTDLRPHEQFF. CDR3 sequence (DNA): TGTGCCAGCAGTACTGATCTAAGGCCCCATGAGCAGTTCTTC.

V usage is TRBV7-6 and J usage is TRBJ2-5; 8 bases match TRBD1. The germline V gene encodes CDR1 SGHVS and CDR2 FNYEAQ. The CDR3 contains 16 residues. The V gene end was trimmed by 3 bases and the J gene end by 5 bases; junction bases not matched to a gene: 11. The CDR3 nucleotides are TGTGCCAGCAGCTTGGGGCAGGGGGCGCTATTTGAGACCCAGTACTTC. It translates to CASSLGQGALFETQYF.

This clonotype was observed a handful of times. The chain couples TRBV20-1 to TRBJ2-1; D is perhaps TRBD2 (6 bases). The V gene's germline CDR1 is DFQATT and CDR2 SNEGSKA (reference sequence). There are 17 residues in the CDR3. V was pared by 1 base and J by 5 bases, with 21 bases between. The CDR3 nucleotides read TGCAGTGCTAGAGTGGGGCGGGGATCCTTTTTGAACAATGAGCAGTTCTTC. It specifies CSARVGRGSFLNNEQFF.

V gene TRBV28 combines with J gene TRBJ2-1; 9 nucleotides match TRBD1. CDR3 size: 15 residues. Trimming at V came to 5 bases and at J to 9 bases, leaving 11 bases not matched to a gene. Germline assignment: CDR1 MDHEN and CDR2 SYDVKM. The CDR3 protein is CASSATGGYDGEQFF. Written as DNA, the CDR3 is TGTGCCAGCAGTGCCACAGGGGGCTACGACGGTGAGCAGTTCTTC. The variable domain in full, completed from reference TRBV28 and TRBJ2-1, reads DVKVTQSSRYLVKRTGEKVFLECVQDMDHENMFWYRQDPGLGLRLIYFSYDVKMKEKGDIPEGYSVSREKKERFSLILESASTNQTSMYLCASSATGGYDGEQFFGPGTRLTVL.

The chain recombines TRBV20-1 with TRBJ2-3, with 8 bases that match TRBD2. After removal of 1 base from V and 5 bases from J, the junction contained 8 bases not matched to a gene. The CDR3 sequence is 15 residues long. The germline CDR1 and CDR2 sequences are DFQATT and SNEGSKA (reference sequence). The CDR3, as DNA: TGCAGTGCTAGAGGGGGCGGGGGGTCAGAAGATACGCAGTATTTT. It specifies CSARGGGGSEDTQYF.

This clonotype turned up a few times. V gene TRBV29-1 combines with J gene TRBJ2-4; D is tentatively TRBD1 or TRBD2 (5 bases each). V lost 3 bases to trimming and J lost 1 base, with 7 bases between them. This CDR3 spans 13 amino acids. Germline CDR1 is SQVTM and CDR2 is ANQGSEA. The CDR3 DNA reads TGCAGCGTTGAGGGGGTGGCCAAAAACATTCAGTACTTC. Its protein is CSVEGVAKNIQYF.

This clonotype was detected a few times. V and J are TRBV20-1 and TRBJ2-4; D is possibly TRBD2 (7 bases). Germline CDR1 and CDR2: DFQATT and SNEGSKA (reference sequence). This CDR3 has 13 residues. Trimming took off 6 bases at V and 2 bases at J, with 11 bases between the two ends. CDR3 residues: CSAGRGPKNIQYF. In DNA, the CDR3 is TGCAGTGCCGGGCGGGGGCCCAAAAACATTCAGTACTTC.

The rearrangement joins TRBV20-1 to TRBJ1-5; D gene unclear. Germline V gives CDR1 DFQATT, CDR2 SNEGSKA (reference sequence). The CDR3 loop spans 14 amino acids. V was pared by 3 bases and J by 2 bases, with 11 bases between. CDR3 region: CSARSGSGNQPQHF. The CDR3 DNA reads TGCAGTGCTAGGTCGGGATCGGGCAATCAGCCCCAGCATTTT.

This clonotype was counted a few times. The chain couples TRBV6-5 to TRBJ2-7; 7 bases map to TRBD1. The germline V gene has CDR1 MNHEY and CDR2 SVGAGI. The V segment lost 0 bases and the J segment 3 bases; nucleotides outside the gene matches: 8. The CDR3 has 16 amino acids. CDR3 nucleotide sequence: TGTGCCAGCAGTTACTCCTCTCGGACAGGTTTCTACGAGCAGTACTTC. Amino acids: CASSYSSRTGFYEQYF.

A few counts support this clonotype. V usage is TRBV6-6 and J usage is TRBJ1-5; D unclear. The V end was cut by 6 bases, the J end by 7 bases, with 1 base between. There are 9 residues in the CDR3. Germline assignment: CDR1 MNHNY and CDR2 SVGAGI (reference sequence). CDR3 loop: CASSQPQHF. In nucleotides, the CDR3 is TGTGCCAGCAGCCAGCCCCAGCATTTT.

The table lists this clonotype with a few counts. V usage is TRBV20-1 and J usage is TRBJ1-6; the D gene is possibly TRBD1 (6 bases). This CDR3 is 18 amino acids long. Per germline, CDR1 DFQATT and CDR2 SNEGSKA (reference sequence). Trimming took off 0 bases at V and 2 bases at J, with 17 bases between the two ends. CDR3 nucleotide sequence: TGCAGTGCTAGAGATCATGTGAGGTCAGGGGCCTATAATTCACCCCTCCACTTT. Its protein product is CSARDHVRSGAYNSPLHF.

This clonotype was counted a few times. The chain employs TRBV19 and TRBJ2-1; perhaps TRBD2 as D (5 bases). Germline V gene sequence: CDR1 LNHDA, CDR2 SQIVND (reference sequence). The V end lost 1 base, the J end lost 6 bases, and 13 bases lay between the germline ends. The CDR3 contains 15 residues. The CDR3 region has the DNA TGTGCCAGTAGTATAGGCGGGTCGGCTCGCAATGAGCAGTTCTTC. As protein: CASSIGGSARNEQFF.